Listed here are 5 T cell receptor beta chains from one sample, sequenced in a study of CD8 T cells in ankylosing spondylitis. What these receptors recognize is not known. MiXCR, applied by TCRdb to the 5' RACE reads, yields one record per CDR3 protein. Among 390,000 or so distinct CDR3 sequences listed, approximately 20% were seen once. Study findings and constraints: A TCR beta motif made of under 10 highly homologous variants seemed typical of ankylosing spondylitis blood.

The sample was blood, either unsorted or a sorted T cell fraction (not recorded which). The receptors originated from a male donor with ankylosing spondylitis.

This CDR3 reads CASSSLEIQAYEQYF. The CDR3 DNA reads as TGTGCCAGCAGCAGCTTAGAAATCCAGGCCTACGAGCAGTACTTC. The rearrangement links TRBV5-6 to TRBJ2-7; D unresolved. Deletions cut 4 bases from V and 2 bases from J, with 16 bases between. This CDR3 contains 15 residues. Per the germline V gene, CDR1 is SGHDT and CDR2 is YYEEEE.

The CDR3 here is CASSYSGAPKYTEAFF. The CDR3 region has the DNA TGTGCCAGCAGTTACTCAGGGGCGCCGAAATACACTGAAGCTTTCTTT. The gene calls are TRBV6-5 and TRBJ1-1; TRBD1 might be the D (5 bases). V was cut by 0 bases and J by 3 bases, with 14 bases left in between. The CDR3 runs 16 residues. Per the germline V gene, CDR1 is MNHEY and CDR2 is SVGAGI.

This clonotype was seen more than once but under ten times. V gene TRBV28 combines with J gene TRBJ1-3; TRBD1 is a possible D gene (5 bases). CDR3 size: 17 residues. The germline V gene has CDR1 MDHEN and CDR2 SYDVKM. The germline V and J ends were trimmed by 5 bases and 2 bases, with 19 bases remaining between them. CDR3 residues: CASSGPGPGYAGNTIYF. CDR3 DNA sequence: TGTGCCAGCAGTGGGCCGGGGCCAGGTTACGCTGGAAACACCATATATTTT.

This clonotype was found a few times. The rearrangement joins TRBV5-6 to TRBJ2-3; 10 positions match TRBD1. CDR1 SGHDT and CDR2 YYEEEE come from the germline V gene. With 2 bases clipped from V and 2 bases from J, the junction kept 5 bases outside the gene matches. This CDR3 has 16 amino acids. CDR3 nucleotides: TGTGCCAGCAGCTTTTTGGGACAGGGGAACACAGATACGCAGTATTTT. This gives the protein CASSFLGQGNTDTQYF.

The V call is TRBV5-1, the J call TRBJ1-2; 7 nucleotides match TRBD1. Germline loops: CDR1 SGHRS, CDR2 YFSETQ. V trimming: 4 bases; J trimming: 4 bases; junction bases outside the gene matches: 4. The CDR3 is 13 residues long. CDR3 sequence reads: CASSTGQLYGYTF. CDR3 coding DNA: TGCGCCAGCAGCACGGGACAGCTCTATGGCTACACCTTC.